This T cell receptor beta chain was sequenced during a study of T cell responses to AZD1222 COVID-19 vaccine. About the research overall: Second-dose schedules of about 4 or about 12 weeks were combined.

Profiled with immunoSEQ multiplex PCR; TCRdb holds only in-frame clones, not every one. Of around 160,000 clones listed, 90% to 95% are singletons. Findings and limits, study-wide: Donors in the cohort were predominantly white British and more often female, and clonal diversity was possibly underestimated.

The germline V and J ends were trimmed by 5 bases and 4 bases, with 18 bases remaining between them. Germline CDR1 SGHNT, CDR2 YYREEE (reference sequence). The CDR3 has 15 amino acids. This clone has just one count. What it recognizes is unknown. This chain joins TRBV5-4 and TRBJ1-1, with D tentatively TRBD1 (5 bases). The sample was peripheral blood, taken on day 0 of AZD1222 vaccination. This receptor was taken from an adult in good health. This chain's CDR3 is CASRQEPGTGTEAFF. The CDR3 nucleotides are TGTGCCAGCAGACAGGAACCAGGGACGGGCACTGAAGCTTTCTTT.